These 4 T cell receptor beta chains came from one sample sequenced in a study of shared clonotypes between healthy human individuals. As defined, naive CD8 cells were CD45RO-negative and positively selected for CCR7, with terminally differentiated effector memory CD45RA+ cells excluded. Assay: immunoSEQ multiplex PCR; the TCRdb copy retains only in-frame clones and omits some. This sample has about 590,000 clones; 95% to 96% occur once, and the top ten carry around 0.11%. The sample consisted of naive CD8+ T cells sorted from blood. Receptor source: a woman in her 30s in good health.

This chain links TRBV9 with TRBJ2-7; D might be TRBD1 or TRBD2, each matching 5 bases. Per germline, CDR1 SGDLS and CDR2 YYNGEE. The CDR3 spans 15 residues. Trimming removed 2 bases at V and 0 bases at J, with 12 bases between. CDR3 sequence reads: CASSVSGTASYEQYF. The CDR3 DNA follows: TGTGCCAGCAGCGTCTCCGGGACGGCCTCCTACGAGCAGTACTTC.

CDR3 region: CASSFSLNRDHEQFF. The CDR3 DNA reads as TGTGCCAGCAGTTTTTCCCTCAACAGGGACCATGAGCAGTTCTTC. The chain has TRBV27 and TRBJ2-1; possible D gene TRBD1, 6 bases. There are 15 residues in the CDR3. Germline CDR1 and CDR2: MNHEY and SMNVEV (reference sequence). The V end lost 3 bases, the J end lost 8 bases, and 17 bases lay between the germline ends.

The V and J genes are TRBV19 and TRBJ1-5; D gene unclear. The CDR3 is made up of 14 amino acids. Germline CDR1 and CDR2: LNHDA and SQIVND (reference sequence). Trimming pared 10 bases from V and 4 bases from J, leaving 17 bases between. The CDR3 region is CATSPGLNNQPQHF. CDR3 sequence (DNA): TGTGCCACCTCACCGGGATTAAATAATCAGCCCCAGCATTTT.

The chain uses TRBV4-1 and TRBJ1-5, with D possibly being TRBD1 (5 bases). V gave up 4 bases and J gave up 1 base, with 11 bases separating them. CDR3 size: 15 residues. The V gene's germline CDR1 is MGHRA and CDR2 YSYEKL. As DNA, the CDR3 is TGCGCCAGCAGCCGGGGGGATCGGAGCAATCAGCCCCAGCATTTT. This codes for CASSRGDRSNQPQHF.